This T cell receptor (beta chain) originates from a study of blood T cell repertoires in COVID-19. This CDR3 is built from 15 residues. The junction had 9 bases not matched to a gene; V was cut back by 6 bases and J by 5 bases. The assay was immunoSEQ multiplex PCR, and TCRdb's table has in-frame clones only and misses some. The table includes under 300,000 clones, approximately 90% detected once. The table lists this clone with a few counts. The sequence derives from a woman in her 30s with active or convalescent COVID-19. This chain uses TRBV23-1 with TRBJ2-2, with 7 bases lining up with TRBD1. TRBV23-1 is reported as an ORF; its role is uncertain. Sample: peripheral blood. The CDR3 spells CASSPQGERTGELFF. The CDR3 nucleotides are TGCGCCAGCAGCCCCCAGGGGGAGCGGACCGGGGAGCTGTTTTTT.